One T cell receptor (beta chain) is described in this entry. The method was immunoSEQ multiplex PCR; TCRdb's version includes in-frame clones alone and lacks a portion of them. The sample includes some 140,000 clones, around 83% seen only once; the top ten take 4.3%. Germline CDR1 and CDR2: LGHNA and YSLEER. V was cut by 0 bases and J by 5 bases, with 6 bases left in between. The CDR3 length is 13 residues. This entry comes from a study of blood T cell repertoires in COVID-19. This receptor was taken from a human donor in a cohort sampled during active COVID-19. This rearrangement joins TRBV4-3 to TRBJ2-3, with D perhaps TRBD1 (5 bases). Sample: peripheral blood. The CDR3 sequence: CASSQDTGDTQYF. DNA of the CDR3: TGCGCCAGCAGCCAAGACACAGGAGATACGCAGTATTTT.